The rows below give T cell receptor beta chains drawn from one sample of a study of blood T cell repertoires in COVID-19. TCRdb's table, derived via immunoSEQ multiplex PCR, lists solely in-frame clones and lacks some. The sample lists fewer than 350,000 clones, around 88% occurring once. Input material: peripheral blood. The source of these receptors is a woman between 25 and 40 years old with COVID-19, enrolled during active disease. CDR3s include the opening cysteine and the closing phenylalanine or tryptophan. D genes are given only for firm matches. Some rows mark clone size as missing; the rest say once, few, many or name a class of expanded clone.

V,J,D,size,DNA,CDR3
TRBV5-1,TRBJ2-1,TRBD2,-,TGCGCCAGCAGCTTGGCGGTTAGCGGGGATAATGAGCAGTTCTTC,CASSLAVSGDNEQFF
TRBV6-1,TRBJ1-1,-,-,TGTGCCAGCAGTGAATCGGGGTATACGAACACTGAAGCTTTCTTT,CASSESGYTNTEAFF
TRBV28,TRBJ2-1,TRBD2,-,TGTGCCAGCAGACTAGCGGGGACCTACAATGAGCAGTTCTTC,CASRLAGTYNEQFF
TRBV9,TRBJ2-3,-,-,TGTGCCAGCAGCGTAGGGCTAGCGCCAGATACGCAGTATTTT,CASSVGLAPDTQYF
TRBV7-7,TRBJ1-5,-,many,TGTGCTAGCAGCCCTCGGAGCAGGACATATCAACCCCAGCATTTT,CASSPRSRTYQPQHF
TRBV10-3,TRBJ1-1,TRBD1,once,TGTGCCATCAGTAAAGACAGGGACTCAGCTTTCTTT,CAISKDRDSAFF
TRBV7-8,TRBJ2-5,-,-,TGTGCCAGCAGCACGAGGGAGACCCAGTACTTC,CASSTRETQYF
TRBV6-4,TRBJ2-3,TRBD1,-,TGTGCCAGCAGCGCTGGGAGTACAGGGGGCACAGATACGCAGTATTTT,CASSAGSTGGTDTQYF
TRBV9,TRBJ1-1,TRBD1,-,TGTGCCAGCAGCCCAACAGGTGGGACAGGGGGCCTGGAGTCCCAAGCTTTCTTT,CASSPTGGTGGLESQAFF
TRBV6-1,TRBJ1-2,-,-,TGTGCCAGCAGTGAGGGGCCTCCTGAGAACTATGGCTACACCTTC,CASSEGPPENYGYTF
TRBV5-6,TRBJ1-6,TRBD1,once,TGTGCCAGCAGCTTGGGAGGGACAGGGGTTTCACCCCTCCACTTT,CASSLGGTGVSPLHF
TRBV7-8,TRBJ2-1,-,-,TGTGCCAGCAGCTCCGGGGACACTGCTTCCTACAATGAGCAGTTCTTC,CASSSGDTASYNEQFF
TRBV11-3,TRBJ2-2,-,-,TGTGCCAGCAGCTCACTGGGGCGGGAGCTGTTTTTT,CASSSLGRELFF
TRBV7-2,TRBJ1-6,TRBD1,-,TGTGCCAGCAGCGGACAGGGGGCGCTTTCACCCCTCCACTTT,CASSGQGALSPLHF
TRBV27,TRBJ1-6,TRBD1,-,TGTGCCAGCAGTACAGGGGGCGATTCACCCCTCCACTTT,CASSTGGDSPLHF
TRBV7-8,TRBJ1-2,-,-,TGTGCCAGCAGCTGGGGGGACTATGGCTACACCTTC,CASSWGDYGYTF
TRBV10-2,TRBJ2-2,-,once,TGCGCCAGCAGTGGCGGGGGCTTCACCGGGGAGCTGTTTTTT,CASSGGGFTGELFF
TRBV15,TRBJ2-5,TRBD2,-,TGTGCCACCAGCAGAGTAGGGCTAGCGGACCAAGAGACCCAGTACTTC,CATSRVGLADQETQYF